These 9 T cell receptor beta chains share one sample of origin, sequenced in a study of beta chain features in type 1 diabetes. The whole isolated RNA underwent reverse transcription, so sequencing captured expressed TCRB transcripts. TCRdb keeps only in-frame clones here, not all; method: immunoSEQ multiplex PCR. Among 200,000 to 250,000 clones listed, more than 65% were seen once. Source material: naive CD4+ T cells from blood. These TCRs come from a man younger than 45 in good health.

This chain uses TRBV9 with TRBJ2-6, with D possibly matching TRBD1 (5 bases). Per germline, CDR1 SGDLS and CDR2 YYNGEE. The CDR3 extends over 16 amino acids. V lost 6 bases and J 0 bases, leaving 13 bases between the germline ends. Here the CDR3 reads CASNFRVASGANVLTF. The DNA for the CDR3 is TGTGCCAGCAACTTCAGGGTTGCCTCTGGGGCCAACGTCCTGACTTTC.

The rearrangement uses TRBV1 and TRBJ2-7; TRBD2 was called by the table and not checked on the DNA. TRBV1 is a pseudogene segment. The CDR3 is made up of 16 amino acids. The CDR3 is CTSSQQTSGGSYEQYF. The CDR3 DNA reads TGCACCAGCAGCCAACAAACTAGCGGGGGGTCCTACGAGCAGTACTTC.

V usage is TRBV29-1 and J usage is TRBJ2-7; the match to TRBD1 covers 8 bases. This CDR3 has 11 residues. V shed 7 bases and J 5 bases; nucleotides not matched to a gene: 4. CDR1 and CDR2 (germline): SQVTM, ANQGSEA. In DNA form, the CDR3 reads TGCAGCGCCTACAGGGGGAACGAGCAGTACTTC. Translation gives CSAYRGNEQYF.

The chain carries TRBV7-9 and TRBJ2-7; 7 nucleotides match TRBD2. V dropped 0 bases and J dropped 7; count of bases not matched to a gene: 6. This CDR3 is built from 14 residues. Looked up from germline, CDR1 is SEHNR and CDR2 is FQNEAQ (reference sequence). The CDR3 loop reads CASSLAGGPLEQYF. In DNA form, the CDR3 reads TGTGCCAGCAGCTTAGCGGGAGGGCCGCTGGAGCAGTACTTC.

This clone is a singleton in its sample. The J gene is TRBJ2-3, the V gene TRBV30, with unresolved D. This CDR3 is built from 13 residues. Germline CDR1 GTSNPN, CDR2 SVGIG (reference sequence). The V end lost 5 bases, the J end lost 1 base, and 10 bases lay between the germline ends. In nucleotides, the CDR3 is TGTGCCTGGCGCCGCGGCGGCACAGATACGCAGTATTTT. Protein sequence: CAWRRGGTDTQYF.

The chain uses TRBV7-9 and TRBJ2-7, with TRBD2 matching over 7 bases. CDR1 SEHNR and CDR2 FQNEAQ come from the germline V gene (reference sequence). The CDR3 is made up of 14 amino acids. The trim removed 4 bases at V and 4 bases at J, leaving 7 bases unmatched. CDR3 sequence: CASSSWGGSYEQYF. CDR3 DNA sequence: TGTGCCAGCAGCTCCTGGGGCGGGAGTTACGAGCAGTACTTC.

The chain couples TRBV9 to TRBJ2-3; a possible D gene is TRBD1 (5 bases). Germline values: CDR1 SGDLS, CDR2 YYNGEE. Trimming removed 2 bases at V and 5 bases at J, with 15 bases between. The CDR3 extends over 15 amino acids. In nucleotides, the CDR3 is TGTGCCAGCAGCGTTGGTGCAGGGAAAAGAGATACGCAGTATTTT. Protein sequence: CASSVGAGKRDTQYF. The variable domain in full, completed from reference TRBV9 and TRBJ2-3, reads DSGVTQTPKHLITATGQRVTLRCSPRSGDLSVYWYQQSLDQGLQFLIQYYNGEERAKGNILERFSAQQFPDLHSELNLSSLELGDSALYFCASSVGAGKRDTQYFGPGTRLTVL.

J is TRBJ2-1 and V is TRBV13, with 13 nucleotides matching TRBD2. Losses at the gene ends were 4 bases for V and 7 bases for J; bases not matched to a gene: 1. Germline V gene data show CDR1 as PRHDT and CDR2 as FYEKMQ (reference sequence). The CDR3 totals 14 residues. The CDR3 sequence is CASSSGLAGNEQFF. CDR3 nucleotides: TGTGCCAGCAGCTCGGGACTAGCGGGGAATGAGCAGTTCTTC.

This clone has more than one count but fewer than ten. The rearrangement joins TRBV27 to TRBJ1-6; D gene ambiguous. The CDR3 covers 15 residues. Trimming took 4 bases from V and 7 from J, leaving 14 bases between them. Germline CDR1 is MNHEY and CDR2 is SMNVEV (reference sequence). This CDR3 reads CASSSITLGNSPLHF. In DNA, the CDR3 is TGTGCCAGCAGTTCGATAACATTGGGAAATTCACCCCTCCACTTT.